The clone carrying this TCR beta chain has a single count. Its antigen is undetermined. A read error may produce the germline difference seen at one junction end. This sample was taken from a study of T-cell memory formation after mild COVID-19. Study-wide context: TCR clusters mostly belonged to single donors. General observations from the study: Clones contracting day 15 to 85 were balanced CD4/CD8; later expanders leaned CD4+.

MiXCR was run by TCRdb on the 5' RACE reads, yielding one entry per CDR3 protein. The sample lists 310,000 or so distinct CDR3 sequences, approximately 15% seen once, with over 20% in the top ten. The specimen sequenced was PBMCs or a T cell subset sorted from them (not recorded which). The receptor was isolated from a man aged 18 to 29 who had mild COVID-19 (a few samples of this study predate the infection). Cell type and time point are not known.

CDR3 nucleotides: TGTGCCAGCAGTTATGTAGCGGGGGGACCCACAGATGCGCAGTATTTT. It is translated as CASSYVAGGPTDAQYF. The chain joins TRBV28 to TRBJ2-3; 10 nucleotides match TRBD2. There are 16 residues in the CDR3. Germline V lookup: CDR1 MDHEN, CDR2 SYDVKM.